The 21 T cell receptor beta chains below were found in one sample sequenced in a study of blood T cell repertoires in COVID-19. Data came from immunoSEQ multiplex PCR; TCRdb stores just in-frame clones and leaves some out. Here the sample spans around 64,000 clones, just over 90% being singletons. Sequenced sample: peripheral blood. The receptors here all came from a human donor in a cohort sampled during active COVID-19.

The J gene is TRBJ1-1, the V gene TRBV3-1 (or the pseudogene TRBV3-2), with no clear D. The CDR3 has 13 amino acids. Trimming removed 2 bases at V and 11 bases at J, with 15 bases between. Looked up from germline, CDR1 is LGHDT and CDR2 is YNNKEL (reference sequence). CDR3 residues: CASSQFDGGPAFF. The CDR3, as DNA: TGTGCCAGCAGCCAATTTGACGGTGGGCCGGCTTTCTTT.

This clone has a single count. The chain's CDR3 is CARSSGLAGQETQYF. DNA for the CDR3: TGTGCCAGAAGCTCCGGACTAGCGGGACAAGAGACCCAGTACTTC. The chain uses TRBV5-3 and TRBJ2-5, with 12 bases identical to TRBD2. TRBV5-3 is noted as an ORF with a role that remains uncertain. The CDR3 has 15 amino acids. V lost 3 bases, J lost 2 bases, and 2 bases stayed unmatched.

The V call is TRBV27, the J call TRBJ2-7; 8 bases agree with TRBD1. Germline CDR1 and CDR2: MNHEY and SMNVEV (reference sequence). Trimming at V came to 4 bases and at J to 1 base, leaving 9 bases not matched to a gene. The CDR3 runs to 16 residues. CDR3 protein: CASSSSTGVRSYEQYF. The CDR3 nucleotides read TGTGCCAGCAGTTCGTCGACAGGGGTGAGATCCTACGAGCAGTACTTC.

There are a few counts of this clone. The genes are TRBV7-9 and TRBJ2-7; 8 bases line up with TRBD2. V shed 5 bases and J 1 base; nucleotides not matched to a gene: 4. The CDR3 extends over 14 amino acids. Germline CDR1 SEHNR, CDR2 FQNEAQ (reference sequence). CDR3 nucleotides: TGTGCCAGCAGCCCGGGGGGGAGTTCCTACGAGCAGTACTTC. It codes for CASSPGGSSYEQYF.

This clone was picked up a small number of times. This rearrangement joins TRBV28 to TRBJ1-5; D gene unclear. Germline V gives CDR1 MDHEN, CDR2 SYDVKM. The CDR3 extends over 13 amino acids. V dropped 6 bases and J dropped 7 bases, with 13 bases sitting between them. CDR3 nucleotides: TGTGCCAGCAGCCCGTCAACCAGGCAGCCCCAGCATTTT. Translating gives CASSPSTRQPQHF. Full variable domain (rest looked up from reference TRBV28 and TRBJ1-5): DVKVTQSSRYLVKRTGEKVFLECVQDMDHENMFWYRQDPGLGLRLIYFSYDVKMKEKGDIPEGYSVSREKKERFSLILESASTNQTSMYLCASSPSTRQPQHFGDGTRLSIL.

The gene calls are TRBV5-4 and TRBJ1-2; TRBD1 aligns across 8 bases. The CDR3 runs 14 residues. The germline CDR1 and CDR2 sequences are SGHNT and YYREEE (reference sequence). The V and J ends lost 4 bases and 4 bases, in that order; junction bases with no gene match: 6. CDR3 DNA sequence: TGTGCCAGCAGCCGGGACAGGAGCTTCTATGGCTACACCTTC. It yields the protein CASSRDRSFYGYTF.

This chain links TRBV3-1 (or the pseudogene TRBV3-2) with TRBJ1-1; D may be TRBD1 (6 bases). V lost 4 bases to trimming and J lost 5 bases, with 11 bases between them. Germline values: CDR1 LGHDT, CDR2 YNNKEL (reference sequence). This CDR3 spans 13 amino acids. As DNA, the CDR3 is TGTGCCAGCAGCCCACAGGGCGATACTGAAGCTTTCTTT. It specifies CASSPQGDTEAFF.

The chain has TRBV5-1 and TRBJ2-7, with D uncertain. Germline V gene lookup returns CDR1 SGHRS and CDR2 YFSETQ. V shed 1 base and J shed 2 bases, with 10 bases lying between them. The CDR3 consists of 14 residues. The DNA for the CDR3 is TGCGCCAGCAGCTTGTACCAGTTGGCCTACGAGCAGTACTTC. This sequence encodes CASSLYQLAYEQYF.

V is TRBV9 and J is TRBJ2-1; TRBD2 agrees at 9 bases. The CDR3 runs to 17 residues. Germline CDR1 and CDR2: SGDLS and YYNGEE. With 3 bases clipped from V and 9 bases from J, the junction kept 16 bases outside the gene matches. CDR3 protein: CASSDRSAGGGLVEQFF. The CDR3 DNA reads TGTGCCAGCAGCGACCGATCAGCGGGGGGTGGGTTGGTTGAGCAGTTCTTC.

Here the CDR3 DNA reads TGTGCCAGCAGTTCGCCTACTAGCGGACAAGAGACCCAGTACTTC. Residues: CASSSPTSGQETQYF. The gene calls are TRBV27 and TRBJ2-5; 8 nucleotides line up with TRBD2. The CDR3 length is 15 residues. Losses at the gene ends were 4 bases for V and 2 bases for J; bases not matched to a gene: 6. Germline V gene sequence: CDR1 MNHEY, CDR2 SMNVEV (reference sequence).

The V call is TRBV6-6, the J call TRBJ2-1; 14 nucleotides line up with TRBD2. The CDR3 consists of 20 residues. Germline lookup yields CDR1 MNHNY and CDR2 SVGAGI (reference sequence). J lost 9 bases, V lost 5 bases, and 21 bases had no gene match. The chain's CDR3 is CASSHHEFQPGLAGVGEQFF. CDR3 coding DNA: TGTGCCAGCAGTCACCATGAATTTCAACCGGGACTAGCGGGAGTAGGTGAGCAGTTCTTC.

The J gene is TRBJ2-3, the V gene TRBV9; TRBD2 aligns across 8 bases. Germline CDR1 reads SGDLS; CDR2 reads YYNGEE. CDR3 length equals 17 residues. Trimming took 4 bases from V and 1 from J; bases not matched to a gene: 11. CDR3 DNA sequence: TGTGCCAGCAGCTTCAAACCGGGACTAGGGGGCACAGATACGCAGTATTTT. Amino acid sequence: CASSFKPGLGGTDTQYF. Based on the CDR3 plus reference TRBV9 and TRBJ2-3, the full variable domain is DSGVTQTPKHLITATGQRVTLRCSPRSGDLSVYWYQQSLDQGLQFLIQYYNGEERAKGNILERFSAQQFPDLHSELNLSSLELGDSALYFCASSFKPGLGGTDTQYFGPGTRLTVL.

The chain has TRBV11-3 and TRBJ2-1; the match to TRBD2 covers 9 bases. V lost 5 bases to trimming and J lost 0 bases; unmatched junction nucleotides: 2. The CDR3 contains 15 residues. Germline V gene sequence: CDR1 SGHNT, CDR2 YENEEA. The CDR3 protein is CASSHSGSSYNEQFF. CDR3 DNA: TGTGCCAGCAGCCATAGCGGGAGCTCCTACAATGAGCAGTTCTTC.

Here the CDR3 DNA reads TGTGCCAGTAGGACAGGTTCCGAGACCCAGTACTTC. Residues: CASRTGSETQYF. This chain connects TRBV6-5 to TRBJ2-5; TRBD1 agrees at 7 bases. Per germline, CDR1 MNHEY and CDR2 SVGAGI. V trimming: 9 bases; J trimming: 5 bases; junction bases outside the gene matches: 6. This CDR3 contains 12 residues.

The chain joins TRBV28 to TRBJ1-1, with D perhaps TRBD1 (5 bases). The V and J ends lost 5 bases and 7 bases respectively, with 20 bases between them. The germline V gene encodes CDR1 MDHEN and CDR2 SYDVKM. This CDR3 region has 15 residues. CDR3 DNA: TGTGCCAGCAGTCCCTCAGTGTCAGGGTGGGTTGAAGCTTTCTTT. This translates into CASSPSVSGWVEAFF.

The chain employs TRBV28 and TRBJ2-2; TRBD1 matches at 9 bases. CDR1 MDHEN and CDR2 SYDVKM come from the germline V gene. The CDR3 runs to 14 residues. The V segment lost 6 bases and the J segment 3 bases; nucleotides outside the gene matches: 2. The CDR3 DNA reads TGTGCCAGCAGGAGGACAGGGGACACCGGGGAGCTGTTTTTT. Translating it yields CASRRTGDTGELFF.

This chain joins TRBV28 and TRBJ2-4, with D unclear. V lost 2 bases, J lost 0 bases, and 5 bases lay in between. The germline gives CDR1 MDHEN, CDR2 SYDVKM. This CDR3 has 14 residues. The CDR3 spells CASSLKLAKNIQYF. For the CDR3, the DNA is TGTGCCAGCAGTTTAAAGCTAGCCAAAAACATTCAGTACTTC.

This chain connects TRBV2 to TRBJ2-1; no clear D. CDR1 and CDR2 from the germline V gene are SNHLY and FYNNEI. This CDR3 is built from 13 residues. V was pared by 4 bases and J by 1 base, with 5 bases between. This CDR3 reads CASSVESYNEQFF. CDR3 sequence (DNA): TGTGCCAGCAGTGTCGAGTCCTACAATGAGCAGTTCTTC.

The chain carries TRBV18 and TRBJ2-7; 7 bases match TRBD1. The junction had 8 bases not matched to a gene; V was cut back by 3 bases and J by 6 bases. The CDR3 runs to 14 residues. Per germline, CDR1 KGHSH and CDR2 LQKENI. DNA for the CDR3: TGTGCCAGCTCACCCGGGACAGTCAACATCGAGCAGTACTTC. Protein: CASSPGTVNIEQYF.

The V and J genes are TRBV19 and TRBJ2-7, with D perhaps TRBD1 (5 bases). CDR1 LNHDA and CDR2 SQIVND come from the germline V gene (reference sequence). The CDR3 has 13 amino acids. V was shortened by 11 bases and J by 1 base, with 15 bases between the two germline ends. The CDR3 bases are TGTGCCGTCCGGCAGGGTCCTTCCTACGAGCAGTACTTC. It translates to CAVRQGPSYEQYF.

V is TRBV6-5 and J is TRBJ1-3, with D perhaps TRBD1 (5 bases). Germline assignment: CDR1 MNHEY and CDR2 SVGAGI. The length of the CDR3 is 15 residues. Trimming took 5 bases from V and 0 from J, leaving 11 bases between them. The CDR3 nucleotides are TGTGCCAGCAGTCCGCTGACAGACTCTGGAAACACCATATATTTT. This codes for CASSPLTDSGNTIYF.